A single sample is the source of the 20 T cell receptor beta chains below, sequenced in a study of shared clonotypes between healthy human individuals (dated by TCRdb to about 2020). Library prep was done by the immunoSEQ multiplex PCR assay. TCRdb stores this immuneACCESS table with in-frame sequences only. Part of the clones is absent; in the studies checked, under half of the shortfall reflects unresolved V genes, and no reason is known for the rest. The sample has about 1.5 million clones on record, 95% to 99% of them singletons. Clones ranked in the top ten supply about 0.4% of the sample. The sequencing sample was made of naive CD4+ T cells sorted from blood. In the paper's terms, the cell subset or site label means: CD45RA+ positively selected. Receptors were obtained from a man aged 25-45 years in good health.

The chain carries TRBV5-6 and TRBJ2-7; D gene uncertain. V was pared by 0 bases and J by 3 bases, with 10 bases between. Germline V gives CDR1 SGHDT, CDR2 YYEEEE. The CDR3 contains 14 residues. The DNA of the CDR3 is TGTGCCAGCAGCTTGGTGGGTGGAAACTACGAGCAGTACTTC. Its protein product is CASSLVGGNYEQYF.

The rearrangement links TRBV5-1 to TRBJ2-3; 13 bases align to TRBD2. CDR1 is SGHRS, CDR2 YFSETQ, per germline. The CDR3 covers 16 residues. The trim removed 4 bases at V and 4 bases at J, leaving 6 bases unmatched. The CDR3 is CASSGGLAGVSDTQYF. CDR3 sequence (DNA): TGCGCCAGCAGCGGTGGACTAGCGGGAGTATCAGATACGCAGTATTTT.

The chain recombines TRBV2 with TRBJ2-2, with 9 bases that match TRBD2. Trimming at V came to 9 bases and at J to 5 bases, leaving 10 bases not matched to a gene. This CDR3 comprises 15 residues. The germline gives CDR1 SNHLY, CDR2 FYNNEI. The CDR3 sequence: CASTSGFRTTGELFF. CDR3 sequence (DNA): TGTGCCAGTACTAGCGGGTTCCGAACTACCGGGGAGCTGTTTTTT.

With regard to this clone: The identical CDR3 is also encoded by other nucleotide sequences in the sample. The chain couples TRBV9 to TRBJ2-7; TRBD2 aligns across 8 bases. In germline, CDR1 is SGDLS, CDR2 YYNGEE. The CDR3 loop spans 12 amino acids. The V gene end was trimmed by 3 bases and the J gene end by 4 bases; junction bases not matched to a gene: 0. CDR3 residues: CASSASGYEQYF. Here the CDR3 DNA reads TGTGCCAGCAGCGCTAGCGGGTACGAGCAGTACTTC.

This clone was counted once. This chain joins TRBV27 and TRBJ2-7; 9 bases map to TRBD1. J lost 2 bases, V lost 6 bases, and 8 bases had no gene match. The CDR3 sequence is 15 residues long. Germline CDR1 MNHEY, CDR2 SMNVEV (reference sequence). CDR3 amino acids: CASRWGQGQTYEQYF. CDR3 sequence (DNA): TGTGCCAGCAGATGGGGACAGGGTCAGACCTACGAGCAGTACTTC.

The chain carries TRBV27 and TRBJ2-7; D is possibly TRBD2 (6 bases). CDR3 size: 14 residues. Trimming removed 5 bases at V and 2 bases at J, with 13 bases between. Germline CDR1 reads MNHEY; CDR2 reads SMNVEV (reference sequence). The CDR3: CASSASGPAYEQYF. Written as DNA, the CDR3 is TGTGCCAGCAGTGCCAGCGGGCCCGCCTACGAGCAGTACTTC.

This chain connects TRBV2 to TRBJ2-3, with unresolved D. The CDR3 spans 15 residues. Germline-derived CDR1 and CDR2 are SNHLY and FYNNEI. V lost 1 base and J 2 bases, leaving 10 bases between the germline ends. The CDR3 coding sequence is TGTGCCAGCAGTGAAGTGGTAGCTAACACAGATACGCAGTATTTT. Protein sequence: CASSEVVANTDTQYF.

This clone appeared once. Written as DNA, the CDR3 is TGTGCCAGCAGAGTCACCGGGACATCGGACGGCTACACCTTC. Translation gives CASRVTGTSDGYTF. The chain links TRBV6-5 to TRBJ1-2; D possibly corresponds to TRBD1 (6 bases). This CDR3 is built from 14 residues. Germline V gene data show CDR1 as MNHEY and CDR2 as SVGAGI. The V end lost 6 bases, the J end lost 8 bases, and 19 bases lay between the germline ends.

The chain couples TRBV5-1 to TRBJ1-4; D remains unclear. Trimming shortened V by 0 bases and J by 4 bases, and 10 bases separated the two germline ends. The CDR3 loop spans 15 amino acids. CDR1 is SGHRS and CDR2 is YFSETQ in the germline V gene. The DNA of the CDR3 is TGCGCCAGCAGCTTGGCCGGGGTCTATAATGAAAAACTGTTTTTT. Amino acid sequence: CASSLAGVYNEKLFF.

The chain has TRBV11-2 and TRBJ2-5; D may be TRBD1 or TRBD2 (6 bases each). Trimming removed 7 bases at V and 5 bases at J, with 23 bases between. Germline V gives CDR1 SGHAT, CDR2 FQNNGV. The CDR3 has 16 amino acids. CDR3 nucleotide sequence: TGTGCCAGCACCCTCAGGGGCGGGACCTATCAGGAGACCCAGTACTTC. It is translated as CASTLRGGTYQETQYF.

The chain recombines TRBV5-1 with TRBJ2-3; D is perhaps TRBD2 (6 bases). Trimming shortened V by 3 bases and J by 4 bases, and 18 bases separated the two germline ends. CDR3 length equals 16 residues. Per germline, CDR1 SGHRS and CDR2 YFSETQ. CDR3 protein: CASSSGLEALADTQYF. The CDR3 coding sequence is TGCGCCAGCAGCTCGGGACTCGAGGCACTTGCAGATACGCAGTATTTT.

The CDR3 spells CASSPAPIREQYF. CDR3 nucleotides: TGTGCCAGCAGTCCCGCCCCTATTCGCGAGCAGTACTTC. This chain uses TRBV28 with TRBJ2-7; D not certain. V lost 5 bases and J lost 6, with 14 bases in between. The CDR3 has 13 amino acids. The germline gives CDR1 MDHEN, CDR2 SYDVKM.

This chain connects TRBV10-3 to TRBJ2-7; 10 nucleotides align to TRBD1. The germline V gene has CDR1 ENHRY and CDR2 SYGVKD. The CDR3 has 16 amino acids. V was clipped by 4 bases and J by 2 bases; unmatched bases: 8. This CDR3 is CAISAYRDRGTYEQYF. The CDR3 region has the DNA TGTGCCATCAGTGCTTACCGGGACAGGGGAACCTACGAGCAGTACTTC.

J is TRBJ2-4 and V is TRBV21-1; TRBD1 is taken as the D call from the table, unchecked against the DNA. TRBV21-1 is reported as a pseudogene. The CDR3 extends over 14 amino acids. DNA of the CDR3: TGTGCCAGCAGCAAGGGGACAGAGAAAAACATTCAGTACTTC. Its translation is CASSKGTEKNIQYF.

This chain joins TRBV27 and TRBJ2-7; no definite D call. CDR1 and CDR2 (germline): MNHEY, SMNVEV (reference sequence). This CDR3 contains 13 residues. Trimming stripped 2 bases from V and 5 bases from J, with 10 bases between. CDR3 nucleotides: TGTGCCAGCAGTTTAACCCCTCCAGACGAGCAGTACTTC. Protein sequence: CASSLTPPDEQYF.

The V call is TRBV5-8, the J call TRBJ1-3; D not certain. The V gene lost 2 bases and the J gene lost 0 bases, with 12 bases spanning the gap. The CDR3 runs 16 residues. Germline V gives CDR1 SGHTS, CDR2 YDEGEE. CDR3 amino acids: CASSLYGLGSGNTIYF. The CDR3 DNA is TGTGCCAGCAGCTTATACGGTCTCGGCTCTGGAAACACCATATATTTT.

The chain is built from TRBV7-2 and TRBJ2-7; possible D gene TRBD2, 6 bases. Germline V lookup: CDR1 SGHTA, CDR2 FQGNSA. V was trimmed by 5 bases and J by 5 bases, leaving 10 bases between them. CDR3 length: 12 residues. CDR3 sequence: CASSPAGHEQYF. Written as DNA, the CDR3 is TGTGCCAGCAGCCCCGCGGGGCACGAGCAGTACTTC.

The rearrangement joins TRBV19 to TRBJ1-5; tentatively, D is TRBD1 (6 bases). The CDR3 is 13 residues long. V lost 6 bases and J lost 4, with 10 bases in between. Germline V gene data show CDR1 as LNHDA and CDR2 as SQIVND (reference sequence). Here the CDR3 DNA reads TGTGCCAGTAGGCCTAGGGGGAATCAGCCCCAGCATTTT. Its translation is CASRPRGNQPQHF.

This chain links TRBV2 with TRBJ2-7, with a possible D match to TRBD1 (6 bases). This CDR3 is built from 14 residues. CDR1 is SNHLY, CDR2 FYNNEI, per germline. The V and J ends lost 4 bases and 3 bases respectively, with 13 bases between them. CDR3 loop: CASSGGQLNYEQYF. DNA for the CDR3: TGTGCCAGCAGTGGGGGGCAGCTCAACTACGAGCAGTACTTC.

The V gene is TRBV5-1, the J gene TRBJ2-3; D is ambiguous. The CDR3 is made up of 15 amino acids. V dropped 0 bases and J dropped 0 bases, with 8 bases sitting between them. CDR1 and CDR2 (germline): SGHRS, YFSETQ. The CDR3 here is CASSLDDGSTDTQYF. The CDR3 bases are TGCGCCAGCAGCTTGGATGACGGTAGCACAGATACGCAGTATTTT.